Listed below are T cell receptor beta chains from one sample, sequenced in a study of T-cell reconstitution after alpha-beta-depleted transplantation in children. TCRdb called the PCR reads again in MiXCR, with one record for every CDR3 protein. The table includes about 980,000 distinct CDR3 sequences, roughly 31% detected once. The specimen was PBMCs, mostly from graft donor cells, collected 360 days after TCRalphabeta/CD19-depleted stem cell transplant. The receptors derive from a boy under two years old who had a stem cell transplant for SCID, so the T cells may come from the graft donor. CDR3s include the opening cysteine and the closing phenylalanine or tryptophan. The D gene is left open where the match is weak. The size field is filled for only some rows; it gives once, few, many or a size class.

CDR3nt: TGTGCCAGTAGTATAACGGCCAGGGCCAATCAGCCCCAGCATTTT
CDR3aa: CASSITARANQPQHF
j_gene: TRBJ1-5
v_gene: TRBV19
d_gene: NA
abundance: once

CDR3nt: TGTGCCAGCAGTTTAAGGTTTCTCACCGGGGAGCTGTTTTTT
CDR3aa: CASSLRFLTGELFF
j_gene: TRBJ2-2
v_gene: TRBV27
d_gene: NA
abundance: NA

CDR3nt: TGTGCCAGCAAAAGGGGCTTCACAGATACGCAGTATTTT
CDR3aa: CASKRGFTDTQYF
j_gene: TRBJ2-3
v_gene: TRBV6-6
d_gene: NA
abundance: NA

CDR3nt: TGTGCCAGCAGCCGGACAGCCGACACCTACGAGCAGTACTTC
CDR3aa: CASSRTADTYEQYF
j_gene: TRBJ2-7
v_gene: TRBV27
d_gene: NA
abundance: NA

CDR3nt: TGTGCCAGCAGCCCGAGGGACTATGGGGTAGAGCAGTTCTTC
CDR3aa: CASSPRDYGVEQFF
j_gene: TRBJ2-1
v_gene: TRBV3-1
d_gene: TRBD2
abundance: many

CDR3nt: TGTGCCAGCAGTTTAGCCGGGACAGGGGGCCGCGAGCAGTACTTC
CDR3aa: CASSLAGTGGREQYF
j_gene: TRBJ2-7
v_gene: TRBV12-3/TRBV12-4
d_gene: TRBD1
abundance: few

CDR3nt: TGCGCCAGCAGCCTCGGGACAGGGGGCGCCCGGGAGCAGTACTTC
CDR3aa: CASSLGTGGAREQYF
j_gene: TRBJ2-7
v_gene: TRBV5-1
d_gene: TRBD1
abundance: NA

CDR3nt: TGTGCCAGCAGTTTCCCCCTGCACACCGGGGAGCTGTTTTTT
CDR3aa: CASSFPLHTGELFF
j_gene: TRBJ2-2
v_gene: TRBV12-3/TRBV12-4
d_gene: NA
abundance: NA

CDR3nt: TGTGCCAGCAGTCGGGCTAAAAACATTCAGTACTTC
CDR3aa: CASSRAKNIQYF
j_gene: TRBJ2-4
v_gene: TRBV7-8
d_gene: NA
abundance: few

CDR3nt: TGCGCCAGCAGCCCCGGGACGGTAAACACTGAAGCTTTCTTT
CDR3aa: CASSPGTVNTEAFF
j_gene: TRBJ1-1
v_gene: TRBV18
d_gene: NA
abundance: many

CDR3nt: TGTGCCAGCAGCGCCGGGACTAGCGGGGAACGGGAGACCCAGTACTTC
CDR3aa: CASSAGTSGERETQYF
j_gene: TRBJ2-5
v_gene: TRBV9
d_gene: TRBD2
abundance: once

CDR3nt: TGTGCCAGCAGCGGGGCGGTCATTCAGTACTTC
CDR3aa: CASSGAVIQYF
j_gene: TRBJ2-4
v_gene: TRBV5-8
d_gene: NA
abundance: NA

CDR3nt: TGTGCCAGCAGAACGGGGCCTATACTCTTTACTGGGGCCAACGTCCTGACTTTC
CDR3aa: CASRTGPILFTGANVLTF
j_gene: TRBJ2-6
v_gene: TRBV6-1
d_gene: NA
abundance: NA

CDR3nt: TGCGCCAGCAGCACAGGGGACTTCAAAGAGACCCAGTACTTC
CDR3aa: CASSTGDFKETQYF
j_gene: TRBJ2-5
v_gene: TRBV5-1
d_gene: NA
abundance: NA

CDR3nt: TGCGCCAGCAAGGAGGGTAGCTCCTACAATGAGCAGTTCTTC
CDR3aa: CASKEGSSYNEQFF
j_gene: TRBJ2-1
v_gene: TRBV4-1
d_gene: NA
abundance: NA

CDR3nt: TGTGCCAGCAGTGAAGAGTCCAGGCAGCCCCAGCATTTT
CDR3aa: CASSEESRQPQHF
j_gene: TRBJ1-5
v_gene: TRBV2
d_gene: NA
abundance: NA

CDR3nt: TGCGCCAGCAGCTTATTGTCTCTCTCCTACGAGCAGTACTTC
CDR3aa: CASSLLSLSYEQYF
j_gene: TRBJ2-7
v_gene: TRBV5-1
d_gene: NA
abundance: NA

CDR3nt: TGCAGTGCTCCCCGCAGGGAGCATCAGCCCCAGCATTTT
CDR3aa: CSAPRREHQPQHF
j_gene: TRBJ1-5
v_gene: TRBV20-1
d_gene: NA
abundance: few

CDR3nt: TGTGCCAGCAGTTTAGCGCGAACTACTGAAGCTTTCTTT
CDR3aa: CASSLARTTEAFF
j_gene: TRBJ1-1
v_gene: TRBV12-3/TRBV12-4
d_gene: NA
abundance: NA

CDR3nt: TGTGCCAGCAGCACATTGGGACTAGGGGCGGAGACCCAGTACTTC
CDR3aa: CASSTLGLGAETQYF
j_gene: TRBJ2-5
v_gene: TRBV6-1
d_gene: TRBD2
abundance: NA

CDR3nt: TGTGCCAGCAGCAGTTACACAGGTTTCGAGCAGTACTTC
CDR3aa: CASSSYTGFEQYF
j_gene: TRBJ2-7
v_gene: TRBV7-2
d_gene: NA
abundance: NA

CDR3nt: TGCGCCAGCAGCCAAGATATGTGGCCAGGACTAGCGCGCACCGGGGAGCTGTTTTTT
CDR3aa: CASSQDMWPGLARTGELFF
j_gene: TRBJ2-2
v_gene: TRBV4-3
d_gene: TRBD2
abundance: NA

CDR3nt: TGCAGTGCTAGAATCGGGCGGGGGGGCCCATCGTTCTTC
CDR3aa: CSARIGRGGPSFF
j_gene: TRBJ2-1
v_gene: TRBV20-1
d_gene: TRBD2
abundance: NA

CDR3nt: TGCGCCAGCAGCTTGGCGGGACAGCACTCCTACGAGCAGTACTTC
CDR3aa: CASSLAGQHSYEQYF
j_gene: TRBJ2-7
v_gene: TRBV5-1
d_gene: TRBD1
abundance: NA

CDR3nt: TGTGCCAGCAGTAGAGCTAGCGGGGAGACCCAGTACTTC
CDR3aa: CASSRASGETQYF
j_gene: TRBJ2-5
v_gene: TRBV2
d_gene: TRBD2
abundance: NA

CDR3nt: TGTGCCAGCGGAAGAAGGGCAGGGGGCAACAATGAGCAGTTCTTC
CDR3aa: CASGRRAGGNNEQFF
j_gene: TRBJ2-1
v_gene: TRBV27
d_gene: TRBD1
abundance: NA

CDR3nt: TGTGCCAGCTCACCAAACAAGATCTCTGGAAACACCATATATTTT
CDR3aa: CASSPNKISGNTIYF
j_gene: TRBJ1-3
v_gene: TRBV18
d_gene: NA
abundance: NA

CDR3nt: TGTGCCAGCAGCCCTACCACGGGGCTCGGGGGCTACGAGCAGTACTTC
CDR3aa: CASSPTTGLGGYEQYF
j_gene: TRBJ2-7
v_gene: TRBV12-3/TRBV12-4
d_gene: NA
abundance: NA

CDR3nt: TGCAGTGCTACGGGTGCGCGGGGAAGCCCAGATACGCAGTATTTT
CDR3aa: CSATGARGSPDTQYF
j_gene: TRBJ2-3
v_gene: TRBV20-1
d_gene: NA
abundance: few

CDR3nt: TGTGCCAGCAGCCAAGAAGGTCCCGACGGGGGAAGCCCCTACGAGCAGTACTTC
CDR3aa: CASSQEGPDGGSPYEQYF
j_gene: TRBJ2-7
v_gene: TRBV4-2
d_gene: NA
abundance: many

CDR3nt: TGTGCCAGCAGCTTAGCCGGAGAGGGAAGTACAGATACGCAGTATTTT
CDR3aa: CASSLAGEGSTDTQYF
j_gene: TRBJ2-3
v_gene: TRBV7-6
d_gene: NA
abundance: few